This section outlines one T cell receptor beta chain sequence together with its context. Germline-derived CDR1 and CDR2 are SGHVS and FNYEAQ. CDR3 size: 12 residues. Trimming took off 2 bases at V and 7 bases at J, with 9 bases between the two ends. This sample stems from a study of control samples from healthy donors and cancer patients. Method: immunoSEQ multiplex PCR; TCRdb's copy keeps in-frame clones and lacks some. Among about 180,000 clones listed, 90% to 95% were seen once. Sequenced: blood. The sequence was collected from a woman in her late teens or twenties in good health. The rearrangement joins TRBV7-6 to TRBJ2-7; no clear D. The CDR3 region has the DNA TGTGCCAGCAGCTTACAAGGTGGAGAGCAGTACTTC. It yields the protein CASSLQGGEQYF.